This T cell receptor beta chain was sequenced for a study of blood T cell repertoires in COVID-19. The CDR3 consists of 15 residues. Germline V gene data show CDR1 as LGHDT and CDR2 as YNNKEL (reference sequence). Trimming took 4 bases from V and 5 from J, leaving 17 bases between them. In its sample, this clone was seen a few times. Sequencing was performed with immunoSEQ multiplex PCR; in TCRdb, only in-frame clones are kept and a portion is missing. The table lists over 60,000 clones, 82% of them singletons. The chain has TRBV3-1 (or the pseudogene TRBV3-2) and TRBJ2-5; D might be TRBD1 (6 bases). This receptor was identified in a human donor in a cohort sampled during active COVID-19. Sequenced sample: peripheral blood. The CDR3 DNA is TGTGCCAGCAGCCTACAGGGCAGTTTGGAGGAGACCCAGTACTTC. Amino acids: CASSLQGSLEETQYF.